This T cell receptor (beta chain) was recorded in a study of T-cell reconstitution after alpha-beta-depleted transplantation in children. The table lists this clonotype with a few counts. Preparing the TCRbeta library involved the use of unique molecular identifiers. TCRdb ran MiXCR on the PCR reads and lists one entry per CDR3 protein. The data contain some 840,000 distinct CDR3 sequences, 15% to 20% of them singletons. The CDR3 length is 16 residues. With 4 bases clipped from V and 4 bases from J, the junction kept 10 bases outside the gene matches. In germline, CDR1 is MNHEY, CDR2 SMNVEV (reference sequence).

J is TRBJ1-1 and V is TRBV27, with 9 bases lining up with TRBD1. The receptor was isolated from a male patient between 5 and 17 years old who had a stem cell transplant for acute lymphoblastic leukemia, so the T cells may come from the graft donor. The sequencing used PBMCs, mostly from graft donor cells, collected 360 days after TCRalphabeta/CD19-depleted stem cell transplant. The CDR3 sequence is CASSYAPGQGSTEAFF. The CDR3 nucleotides are TGTGCCAGCAGTTACGCCCCGGGACAGGGATCCACTGAAGCTTTCTTT.